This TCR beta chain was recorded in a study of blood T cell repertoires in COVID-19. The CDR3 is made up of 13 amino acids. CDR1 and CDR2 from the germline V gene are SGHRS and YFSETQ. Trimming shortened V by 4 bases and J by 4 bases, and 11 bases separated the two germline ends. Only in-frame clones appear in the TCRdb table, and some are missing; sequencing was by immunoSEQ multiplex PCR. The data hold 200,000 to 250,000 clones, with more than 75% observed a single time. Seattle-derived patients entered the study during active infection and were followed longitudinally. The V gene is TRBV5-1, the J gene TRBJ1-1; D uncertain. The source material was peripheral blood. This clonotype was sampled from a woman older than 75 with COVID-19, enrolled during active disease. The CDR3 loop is CASSRGQSTEAFF. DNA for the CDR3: TGCGCCAGCAGCCGTGGGCAGAGCACTGAAGCTTTCTTT.